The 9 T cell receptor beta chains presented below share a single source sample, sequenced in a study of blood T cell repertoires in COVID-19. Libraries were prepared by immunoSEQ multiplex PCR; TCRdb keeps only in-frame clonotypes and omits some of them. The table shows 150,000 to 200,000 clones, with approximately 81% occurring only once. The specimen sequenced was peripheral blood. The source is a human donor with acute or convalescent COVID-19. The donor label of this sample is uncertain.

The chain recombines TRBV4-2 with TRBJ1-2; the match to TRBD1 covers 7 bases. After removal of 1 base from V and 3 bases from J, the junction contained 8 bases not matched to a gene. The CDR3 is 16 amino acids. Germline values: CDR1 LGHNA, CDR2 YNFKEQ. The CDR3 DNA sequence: TGTGCCAGCAGCCAAGTTTATCCGGGGACAGACTATGGCTACACCTTC. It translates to CASSQVYPGTDYGYTF.

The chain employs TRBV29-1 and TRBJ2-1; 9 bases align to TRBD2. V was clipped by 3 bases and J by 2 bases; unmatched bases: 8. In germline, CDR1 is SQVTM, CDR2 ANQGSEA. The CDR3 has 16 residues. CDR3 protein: CSVDHIAGAAYNEQFF. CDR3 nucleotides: TGCAGCGTTGACCACATAGCGGGGGCGGCCTACAATGAGCAGTTCTTC.

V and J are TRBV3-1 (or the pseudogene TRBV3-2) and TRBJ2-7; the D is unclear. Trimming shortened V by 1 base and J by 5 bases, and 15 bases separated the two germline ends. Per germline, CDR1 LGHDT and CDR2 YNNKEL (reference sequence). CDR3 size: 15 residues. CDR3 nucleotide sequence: TGTGCCAGCAGCCAAGGATATACCCCAGTTAACGAGCAGTACTTC. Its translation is CASSQGYTPVNEQYF.

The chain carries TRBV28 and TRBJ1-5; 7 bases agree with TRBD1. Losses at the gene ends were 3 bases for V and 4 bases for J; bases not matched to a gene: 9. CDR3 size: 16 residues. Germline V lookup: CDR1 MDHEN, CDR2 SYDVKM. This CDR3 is CASSFRGPTGNQPQHF. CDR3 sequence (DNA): TGTGCCAGCAGTTTTAGGGGACCGACAGGGAATCAGCCCCAGCATTTT. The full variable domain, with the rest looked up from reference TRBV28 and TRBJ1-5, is DVKVTQSSRYLVKRTGEKVFLECVQDMDHENMFWYRQDPGLGLRLIYFSYDVKMKEKGDIPEGYSVSREKKERFSLILESASTNQTSMYLCASSFRGPTGNQPQHFGDGTRLSIL.

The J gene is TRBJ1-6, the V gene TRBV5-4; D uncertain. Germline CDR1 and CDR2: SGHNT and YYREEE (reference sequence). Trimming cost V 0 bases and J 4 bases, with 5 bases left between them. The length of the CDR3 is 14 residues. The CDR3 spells CASSLDRYNSPLHF. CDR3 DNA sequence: TGTGCCAGCAGCTTGGACAGATATAATTCACCCCTCCACTTT.

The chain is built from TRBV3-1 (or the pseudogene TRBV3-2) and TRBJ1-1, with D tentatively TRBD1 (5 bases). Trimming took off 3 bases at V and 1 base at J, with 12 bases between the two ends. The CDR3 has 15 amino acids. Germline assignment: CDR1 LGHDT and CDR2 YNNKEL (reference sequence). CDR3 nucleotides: TGTGCCAGCAGCCACGGACCGACAGCGAACACTGAAGCTTTCTTT. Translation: CASSHGPTANTEAFF.

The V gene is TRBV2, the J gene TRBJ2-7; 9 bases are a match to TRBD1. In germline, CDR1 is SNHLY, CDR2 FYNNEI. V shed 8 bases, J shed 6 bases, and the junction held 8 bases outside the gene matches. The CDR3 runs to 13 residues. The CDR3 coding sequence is TGTGCCAGCGGGGGACAGGGCGCGGCCGAGCAGTACTTC. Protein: CASGGQGAAEQYF. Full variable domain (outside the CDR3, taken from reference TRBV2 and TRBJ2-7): EPEVTQTPSHQVTQMGQEVILRCVPISNHLYFYWYRQILGQKVEFLVSFYNNEISEKSEIFDDQFSVERPDGSNFTLKIRSTKLEDSAMYFCASGGQGAAEQYFGPGTRLTVT.

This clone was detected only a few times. CDR3 protein: CASSGRDKGNTIYF. CDR3 DNA: TGTGCCAGTAGTGGCCGGGACAAAGGAAACACCATATATTTT. The J gene is TRBJ1-3, the V gene TRBV19; maybe TRBD1 (6 bases). Germline CDR1 LNHDA, CDR2 SQIVND (reference sequence). The V gene lost 5 bases and the J gene lost 4 bases, with 12 bases spanning the gap. CDR3 length: 14 amino acids.

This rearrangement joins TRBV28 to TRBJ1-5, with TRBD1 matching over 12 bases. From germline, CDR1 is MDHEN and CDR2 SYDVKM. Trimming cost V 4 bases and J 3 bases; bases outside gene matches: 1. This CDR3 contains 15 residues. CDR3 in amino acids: CASSSGQGANQPQHF. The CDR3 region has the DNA TGTGCCAGCAGTTCGGGACAGGGGGCCAATCAGCCCCAGCATTTT.